This is a list of T cell receptor beta chains from one sample in a study of long-term antiretroviral therapy in people with HIV. Sequencing used immunoSEQ multiplex PCR; TCRdb keeps in-frame clones, though not all of them. The data show about 25,000 clones, with over 85% seen just once and about 10% held by the top ten. Sample: unsorted PBMCs, taken 7.6 years after starting antiretroviral therapy. The source is a middle-aged woman with HIV. Both conserved end residues are part of each CDR3. The order of the fields is J gene, clone size, D gene, V gene, CDR3 protein, CDR3 DNA. The D gene is left open where the match is weak. The size field is filled for only some rows; it gives once, few, many or a size class.

TRBJ1-2	NA	NA	TRBV7-8	CASSLRFGWQGAHGYTF	TGTGCCAGCAGCTTACGTTTCGGGTGGCAGGGAGCCCATGGCTACACCTTC
TRBJ1-5	NA	TRBD1	TRBV30	CALLQGAGQPQHF	TGTGCCTTGTTACAGGGGGCTGGTCAGCCCCAGCATTTT
TRBJ2-5	few	TRBD2	TRBV19	CASSMFGGSIQETQYF	TGTGCCAGTAGTATGTTCGGGGGGTCGATCCAAGAGACCCAGTACTTC
TRBJ2-2	NA	NA	TRBV9	CASSVEGGRDTGELFF	TGTGCCAGCAGCGTAGAGGGGGGTAGGGACACCGGGGAGCTGTTTTTT
TRBJ1-2	NA	TRBD1	TRBV5-5	CASSTTQGAYGYTF	TGTGCCAGCAGCACGACTCAGGGGGCCTATGGCTACACCTTC
TRBJ2-2	few	NA	TRBV9	CASSVGGLVGELFF	TGTGCCAGCAGCGTAGGGGGGCTGGTAGGGGAGCTGTTTTTT
TRBJ2-7	NA	NA	TRBV2	CASSERLPISYEQYF	TGTGCCAGCAGTGAAAGACTCCCTATCTCCTACGAGCAGTACTTC
TRBJ1-1	NA	NA	TRBV5-4	CASSRQATEAFF	TGTGCCAGCAGCCGACAGGCCACTGAAGCTTTCTTT
TRBJ2-1	NA	TRBD2	TRBV5-1	CASSLDTSGGLEQFF	TGCGCCAGCAGCTTGGATACTAGCGGGGGGCTAGAGCAGTTCTTC
TRBJ1-2	NA	NA	TRBV7-9	CASSLGWANGYTF	TGTGCCAGCAGCTTAGGGTGGGCAAATGGCTACACCTTC
TRBJ2-7	NA	NA	TRBV5-1	CASSLAGTFDGYEQYF	TGCGCCAGCAGCTTGGCGGGGACTTTTGACGGCTACGAGCAGTACTTC
TRBJ1-6	NA	NA	TRBV16	CASSQSVGKGSPLHF	TGTGCCAGCAGCCAATCAGTTGGGAAGGGATCACCCCTCCACTTT
TRBJ2-5	few	TRBD1	TRBV13	CASRPRGRETQYF	TGTGCCAGCAGGCCGAGGGGGCGAGAGACCCAGTACTTC
TRBJ2-7	NA	NA	TRBV4-1	CASSQDTRIYYEQYF	TGCGCCAGCAGCCAAGATACCAGGATATACTACGAGCAGTACTTC
TRBJ2-2	NA	NA	TRBV5-4	CASSYPRGSLITGELFF	TGTGCCAGCTCCTATCCGAGGGGGTCCTTAATCACCGGGGAGCTGTTTTTT